This is a list of T cell receptor beta chains from one sample in a study of cytomegalovirus exposure and HLA in healthy donors. Using immunoSEQ multiplex PCR, the repertoire was profiled, and TCRdb retains in-frame clones only, with some absent. Of some 140,000 clones in the sample, approximately 70% were seen once. Sequenced: PBMCs. The receptors were sampled from a woman between 40 and 55 years old in good health and CMV-seronegative. The CDR3 runs from the conserved cysteine through the conserved F or W. Each record gives: J gene, V gene, D gene, clone size, CDR3 DNA, CDR3 protein. D genes are given only for firm matches. Size values are once, few and many counts, or a class for expanded clones, and some rows have none.

>TRBJ1-2|TRBV13|NA|NA
TGTGCCAGCAGCCCCGACCGAGGGTACTATGGCTACACCTTC
CASSPDRGYYGYTF
>TRBJ1-1|TRBV28|NA|NA
TGTGCCAGCAGTTTATTTTCCGGGTATAACGCTGAAGCTTTCTTT
CASSLFSGYNAEAFF
>TRBJ2-5|TRBV27|NA|NA
TGTGCCAGCAGGCGAGCCCTCCAAGAGACCCAGTACTTC
CASRRALQETQYF
>TRBJ1-4|TRBV6-1|NA|NA
TGTGCCAGCAGTATCATGGGGGGGCCAAACGAAAAACTGTTTTTT
CASSIMGGPNEKLFF
>TRBJ1-1|TRBV5-1|TRBD1|few
TGCGCCAGCAGCTCAAGGACAGGGGAGACTGAAGCTTTCTTT
CASSSRTGETEAFF
>TRBJ2-3|TRBV15|NA|once
TGTGCCACCAGCAGAGAGGAGGATGAAGGGCAGTATTTT
CATSREEDEGQYF
>TRBJ1-1|TRBV6-6|NA|NA
TGTGCCAGCAGTTACCTGGGGGGAAACACTGAAGCTTTCTTT
CASSYLGGNTEAFF
>TRBJ1-1|TRBV13|NA|NA
TGTGCCAGCAGCACCGGACAGAACACTGAAGCTTTCTTT
CASSTGQNTEAFF
>TRBJ1-5|TRBV4-1|NA|NA
TGCGCCAGCAGCCCCCTTGTCCTTCCTAGCAATCAGCCCCAGCATTTT
CASSPLVLPSNQPQHF
>TRBJ2-1|TRBV2|TRBD2|NA
TGTGCCAGCAGCGACCTAGCGGGGGGGAAGAATTTCGATGAGCAGTTCTTC
CASSDLAGGKNFDEQFF
>TRBJ1-5|TRBV7-9|TRBD1|NA
TGTTCCAGCAGTTCCGGGACAGATTTTCAGCCCCAGCATTTT
CSSSSGTDFQPQHF
>TRBJ1-4|TRBV5-6|NA|few
TGTGCCAGCAGCCTTCAGGGGATTTTTGAAAAACTGTTTTTT
CASSLQGIFEKLFF
>TRBJ2-3|TRBV12-5|TRBD1|NA
TGTGCTAGTGGTTCGGGACAGGGTAACACAGATACGCAGTATTTT
CASGSGQGNTDTQYF
>TRBJ2-1|TRBV5-4|NA|NA
TGTGCCAGCAGCGCTACAGGACCCAATGAGCAGTTCTTC
CASSATGPNEQFF
>TRBJ2-5|TRBV19|NA|NA
TGTGCCAGTAGTATAGATGCCACAGGGTTTTTGGAGACCCAGTACTTC
CASSIDATGFLETQYF
>TRBJ1-5|TRBV28|TRBD1|NA
TGTGCAATCTCGGACAGGGGGATTTGGGGCAATCAGCCCCAGCATTTT
CAISDRGIWGNQPQHF
>TRBJ1-2|TRBV5-4|NA|NA
TGTGCCAGCAGCCCTGGGGGAGGGAGGTACGGCTACACCTTC
CASSPGGGRYGYTF
>TRBJ2-1|TRBV5-1|TRBD2|NA
TGCGCCAGCAGCCCGGGACTAGCGGGGGGTAATGAGCAGTTCTTC
CASSPGLAGGNEQFF
>TRBJ1-2|TRBV11-2|NA|NA
TGTGCCAGCAGCTTAGATTTCTCCAGGGGCTACACCTTC
CASSLDFSRGYTF
>TRBJ2-7|TRBV5-1|TRBD2|NA
TGCGCCAGCAGCTCGGGACTAGCGGGGTCCTACGAGCAGTACTTC
CASSSGLAGSYEQYF
>TRBJ2-5|TRBV14|NA|NA
TGTGCCAGCAGCCAAGATCAGGGCCAAGAGACCCAGTACTTC
CASSQDQGQETQYF
>TRBJ1-5|TRBV19|TRBD1|NA
TGTGCAACCGGGACAGGGGGCTTCAGCAATCAGCCCCAGCATTTT
CATGTGGFSNQPQHF
>TRBJ1-5|TRBV11-2|NA|NA
TGTGCCAGCAGCCTCAACACGGCTACAGGCAATCAGCCCCAGCATTTT
CASSLNTATGNQPQHF
>TRBJ2-3|TRBV4-1|TRBD1|NA
TGCGCCAGCAGCCAAGAACAGGGGCCCCTACTAAACACAGATACGCAGTATTTT
CASSQEQGPLLNTDTQYF
>TRBJ1-6|TRBV19|NA|NA
TGTGCCAGTAGTATAGTTGGGGCAGGGCGCTATAATTCACCCCTCCACTTT
CASSIVGAGRYNSPLHF
>TRBJ1-5|TRBV28|TRBD1|NA
TGTGCCAGCAGTTTAGGAACAGGGGGTTTTCAGCCCCAGCATTTT
CASSLGTGGFQPQHF
>TRBJ1-6|TRBV5-1|NA|NA
TGCGCCAGCAGCTTAACAGTTACTTCCTATAATTCACCCCTCCACTTT
CASSLTVTSYNSPLHF
>TRBJ2-7|TRBV27|TRBD2|NA
TGTGCCACGGGACTAGCGGGGGTCTCTTCTTCCGAGCAGTACTTC
CATGLAGVSSSEQYF
>TRBJ1-5|TRBV9|NA|NA
TGTGCCAGCAGCCTGACGGACTCAGGGCCCCAGCATTTT
CASSLTDSGPQHF
>TRBJ1-3|TRBV2|NA|NA
TGTGCCAGCAGTGAAGGTCTGGGCAACTCTGGAAACACCATATATTTT
CASSEGLGNSGNTIYF
>TRBJ1-5|TRBV21-1|NA|NA
TGTGCCAGCTCGGGGTGTCAGCCCCAGCATTTT
CASSGCQPQHF
>TRBJ1-5|TRBV6-1|TRBD1|many
TGTGCCAGCCGGGATCCAGGGGGCAAACAGCCCCAGCATTTT
CASRDPGGKQPQHF
>TRBJ1-2|TRBV6-6|NA|NA
TGTGCCAGCAGCCCACCCGAGACAGTCTATGGCTACACCTTC
CASSPPETVYGYTF
>TRBJ2-1|TRBV7-9|NA|NA
TGTGCCAGCAGCTTAAGGTCACAGGGCTACAATGAGCAGTTCTTC
CASSLRSQGYNEQFF
>TRBJ2-3|TRBV28|TRBD2|NA
TGTGCCAGCAGTTCGGCGGGGGGTTCAAATACGCAGTATTTT
CASSSAGGSNTQYF
>TRBJ1-6|TRBV28|NA|NA
TGTGCCAGCAGGAAGGGACACGGCGGTTCCTATAATTCACCCCTCCACTTT
CASRKGHGGSYNSPLHF
>TRBJ1-2|TRBV7-3|NA|NA
TGTGCCAGCAGCTTACAGGGTGGTAACTATGGCTACACCTTC
CASSLQGGNYGYTF
>TRBJ1-1|TRBV4-1|NA|few
TGCGCCAGCAGCCAAGAGGGCTCGGCGAACACTGAAGCTTTCTTT
CASSQEGSANTEAFF
>TRBJ1-6|TRBV27|NA|NA
TGTGCCAGCAGTTTTAGGGGAAATTCACCCCTCCACTTT
CASSFRGNSPLHF
>TRBJ2-1|TRBV5-6|NA|NA
TGTGCCAGCAGCTTGGGGACGGGATACAATGAGCAGTTCTTC
CASSLGTGYNEQFF
>TRBJ2-3|TRBV28|TRBD1|NA
TGTGCCAGCAGTTTGAGACAGGGGATAACAGATACGCAGTATTTT
CASSLRQGITDTQYF
>TRBJ2-1|TRBV10-2|NA|NA
TGCGCCAGCAGTGAGAATAGCGACCCCTCCTACAATGAGCAGTTCTTC
CASSENSDPSYNEQFF
>TRBJ1-5|TRBV5-4|TRBD1|NA
TGTGCCAGCAGCTTGGGGGGGGACAGGGGTCAGCCCCAGCATTTT
CASSLGGDRGQPQHF
>TRBJ1-1|TRBV4-1|TRBD1|once
TGCGCCAGCAGCCAAGGCCAGGGGGCGACTGAAGCTTTCTTT
CASSQGQGATEAFF